This is a list of T cell receptor beta chains from one sample in a study of CD8 T cells in Susac syndrome. Via MiXCR, TCRdb re-called the immunoSEQ multiplex PCR reads, giving one row per CDR3 protein. The data contain about 190,000 distinct CDR3 sequences, 95% of them singletons. Sequencing was carried out using CD8+ T cells from PBMCs. Every receptor here comes from a human donor with Susac syndrome. The CDR3 runs from the conserved cysteine through the conserved F or W. Each record gives: V gene, CDR3 protein.

TRBV6-5,CASRRLAGEQETQYF
TRBV6-5,CASSRIWEQYF
TRBV30,CAWDYNTGELFF
TRBV14,CASSQDNQGITILDNEQFF
TRBV11-2,CASSSHAGGGTDTQYF
TRBV29-1,CSVEDLNWDTQYF
TRBV24-1,CATILLDSAYNEQFF
TRBV12-3/TRBV12-4,CASSPGQGLEQYF
TRBV27,CASSEGRGGGYNEQFF
TRBV20-1,CSARGGTGYQETQYF
TRBV7-3,CASSLFSGYEQYF
TRBV5-1,CASSLFPDTQYF